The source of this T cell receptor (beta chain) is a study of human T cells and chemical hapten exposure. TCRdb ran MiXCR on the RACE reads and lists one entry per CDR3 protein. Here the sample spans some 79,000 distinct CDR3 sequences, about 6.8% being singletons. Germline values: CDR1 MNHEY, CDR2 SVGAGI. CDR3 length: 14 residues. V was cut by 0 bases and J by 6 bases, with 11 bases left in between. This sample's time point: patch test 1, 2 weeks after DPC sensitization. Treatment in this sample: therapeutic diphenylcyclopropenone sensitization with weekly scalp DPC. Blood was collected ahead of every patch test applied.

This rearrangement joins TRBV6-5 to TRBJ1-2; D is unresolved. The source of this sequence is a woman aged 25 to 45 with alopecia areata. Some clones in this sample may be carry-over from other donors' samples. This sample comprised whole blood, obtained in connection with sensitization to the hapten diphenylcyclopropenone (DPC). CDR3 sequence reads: CASSYSGGLDGYTF. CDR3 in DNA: TGTGCCAGCAGTTACTCGGGAGGTTTAGATGGCTACACCTTC.